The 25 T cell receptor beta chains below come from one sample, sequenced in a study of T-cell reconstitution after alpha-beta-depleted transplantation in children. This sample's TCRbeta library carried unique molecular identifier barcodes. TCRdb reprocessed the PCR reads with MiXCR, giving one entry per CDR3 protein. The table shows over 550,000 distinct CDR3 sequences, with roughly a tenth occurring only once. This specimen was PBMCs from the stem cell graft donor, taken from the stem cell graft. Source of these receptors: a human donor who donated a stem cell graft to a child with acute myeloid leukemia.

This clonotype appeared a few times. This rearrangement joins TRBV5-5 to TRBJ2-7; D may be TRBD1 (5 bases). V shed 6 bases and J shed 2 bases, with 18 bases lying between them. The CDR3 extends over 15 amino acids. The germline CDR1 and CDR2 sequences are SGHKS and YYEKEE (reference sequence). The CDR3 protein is CASTFGWSGPYEQYF. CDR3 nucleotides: TGTGCCAGCACCTTCGGATGGTCAGGGCCCTACGAGCAGTACTTC.

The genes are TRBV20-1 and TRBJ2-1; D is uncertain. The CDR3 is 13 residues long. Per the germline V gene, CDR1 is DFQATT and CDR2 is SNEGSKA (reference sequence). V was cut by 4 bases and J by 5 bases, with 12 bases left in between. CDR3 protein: CSAIPYPDNEQFF. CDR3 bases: TGCAGTGCTATCCCTTATCCCGACAATGAGCAGTTCTTC.

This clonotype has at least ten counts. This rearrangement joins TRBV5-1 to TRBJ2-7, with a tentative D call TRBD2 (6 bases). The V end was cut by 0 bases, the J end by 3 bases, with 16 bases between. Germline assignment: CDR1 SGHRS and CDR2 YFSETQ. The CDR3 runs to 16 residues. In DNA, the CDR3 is TGCGCCAGCAGCTTGGTGGTTGTGGGCGGGAACTACGAGCAGTACTTC. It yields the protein CASSLVVVGGNYEQYF.

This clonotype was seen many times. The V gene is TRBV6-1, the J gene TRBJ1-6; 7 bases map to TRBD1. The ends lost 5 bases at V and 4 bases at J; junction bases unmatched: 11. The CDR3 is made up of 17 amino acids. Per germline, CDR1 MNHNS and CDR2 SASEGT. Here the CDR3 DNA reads TGTGCCAGCAGTAGTAGACAGGGAGGCCAATATAATTCACCCCTCCACTTT. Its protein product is CASSSRQGGQYNSPLHF.

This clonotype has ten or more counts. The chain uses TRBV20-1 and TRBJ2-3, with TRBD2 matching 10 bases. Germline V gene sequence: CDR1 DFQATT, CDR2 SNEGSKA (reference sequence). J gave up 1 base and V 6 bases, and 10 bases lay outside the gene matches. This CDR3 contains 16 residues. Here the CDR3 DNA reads TGCAGTGCCCTTCTAGCGGGAGACCTTCGCACAGATACGCAGTATTTT. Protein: CSALLAGDLRTDTQYF.

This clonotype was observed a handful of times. In nucleotides, the CDR3 is TGTGCCAGCAGCACGAGTCTAGCGGGAGTTGAGCACCGTGAGCAGTTCTTC. Translating it yields CASSTSLAGVEHREQFF. The chain recombines TRBV5-6 with TRBJ2-1; 10 bases agree with TRBD2. Germline-derived CDR1 and CDR2 are SGHDT and YYEEEE. Losses at the gene ends were 4 bases for V and 9 bases for J; bases not matched to a gene: 16. The CDR3 totals 17 residues.

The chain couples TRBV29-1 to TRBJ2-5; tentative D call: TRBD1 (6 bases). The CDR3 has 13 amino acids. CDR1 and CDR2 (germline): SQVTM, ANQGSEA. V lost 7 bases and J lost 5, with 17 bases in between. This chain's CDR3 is CSGRAGVKETQYF. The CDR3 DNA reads TGCAGCGGCCGTGCAGGGGTCAAGGAGACCCAGTACTTC.

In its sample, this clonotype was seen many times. CDR3 region: CSVVATGGRNEKLFF. The CDR3 region has the DNA TGCAGCGTTGTAGCGACAGGGGGACGAAATGAAAAACTGTTTTTT. The gene calls are TRBV29-1 and TRBJ1-4; 9 nucleotides agree with TRBD1. The V gene end was trimmed by 4 bases and the J gene end by 5 bases; junction bases not matched to a gene: 8. Germline lookup yields CDR1 SQVTM and CDR2 ANQGSEA. The CDR3 is 15 amino acids.

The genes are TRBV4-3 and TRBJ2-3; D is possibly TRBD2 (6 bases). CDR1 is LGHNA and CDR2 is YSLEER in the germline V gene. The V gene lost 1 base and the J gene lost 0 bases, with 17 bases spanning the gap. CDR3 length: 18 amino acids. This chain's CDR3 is CASSQVTGTQVSTDTQYF. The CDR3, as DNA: TGCGCCAGCAGCCAAGTTACCGGGACTCAAGTTAGCACAGATACGCAGTATTTT.

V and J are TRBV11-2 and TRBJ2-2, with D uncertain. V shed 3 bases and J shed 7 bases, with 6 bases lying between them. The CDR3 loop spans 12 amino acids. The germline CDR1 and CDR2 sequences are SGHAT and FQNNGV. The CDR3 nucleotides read TGTGCCAGCAGCTTTGGCATCGGGGAGCTGTTTTTT. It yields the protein CASSFGIGELFF. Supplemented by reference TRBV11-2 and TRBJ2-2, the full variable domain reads EAGVAQSPRYKIIEKRQSVAFWCNPISGHATLYWYQQILGQGPKLLIQFQNNGVVDDSQLPKDRFSAERLKGVDSTLKIQPAKLEDSAVYLCASSFGIGELFFGEGSRLTVL.

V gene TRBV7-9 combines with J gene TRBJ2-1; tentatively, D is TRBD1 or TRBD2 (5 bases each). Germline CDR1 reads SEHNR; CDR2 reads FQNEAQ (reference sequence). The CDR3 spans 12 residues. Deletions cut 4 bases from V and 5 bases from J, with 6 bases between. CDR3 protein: CASSSGHNEQFF. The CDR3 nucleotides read TGTGCCAGCAGCTCGGGGCACAATGAGCAGTTCTTC.

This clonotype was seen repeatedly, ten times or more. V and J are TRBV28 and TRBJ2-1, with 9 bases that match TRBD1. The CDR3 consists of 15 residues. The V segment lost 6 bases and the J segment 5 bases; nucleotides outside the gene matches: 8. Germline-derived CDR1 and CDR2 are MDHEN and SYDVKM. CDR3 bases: TGTGCCAGCAGGTTGCCAGGGACAGGGAACAATGAGCAGTTCTTC. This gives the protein CASRLPGTGNNEQFF.

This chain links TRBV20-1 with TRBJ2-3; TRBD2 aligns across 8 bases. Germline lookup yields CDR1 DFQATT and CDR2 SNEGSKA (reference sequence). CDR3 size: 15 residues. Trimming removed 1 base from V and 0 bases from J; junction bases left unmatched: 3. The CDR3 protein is CSARAASGSTDTQYF. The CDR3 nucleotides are TGCAGTGCTAGAGCGGCTAGCGGGAGCACAGATACGCAGTATTTT.

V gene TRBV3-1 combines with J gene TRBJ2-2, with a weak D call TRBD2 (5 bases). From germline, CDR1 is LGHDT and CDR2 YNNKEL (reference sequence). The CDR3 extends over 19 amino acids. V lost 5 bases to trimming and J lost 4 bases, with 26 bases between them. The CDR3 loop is CASSCIPILAKGFTGELFF. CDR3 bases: TGTGCCAGCAGCTGCATTCCCATTCTAGCAAAGGGTTTCACCGGGGAGCTGTTTTTT.

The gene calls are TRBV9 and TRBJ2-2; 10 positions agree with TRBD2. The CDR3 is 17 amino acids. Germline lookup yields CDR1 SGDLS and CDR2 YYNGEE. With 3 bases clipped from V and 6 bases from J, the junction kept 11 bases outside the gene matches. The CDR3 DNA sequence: TGTGCCAGCAGCGACCAGGGCCTAGCGGGAGTGTCCGGGGAGCTGTTTTTT. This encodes CASSDQGLAGVSGELFF.

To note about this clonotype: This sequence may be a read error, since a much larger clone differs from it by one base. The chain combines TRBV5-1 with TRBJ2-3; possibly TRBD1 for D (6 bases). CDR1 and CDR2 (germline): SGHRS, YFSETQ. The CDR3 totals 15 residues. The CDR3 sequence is CDSSLSWGPEDTQYF. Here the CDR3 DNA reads TGCGACAGCAGCTTGTCGTGGGGGCCCGAAGATACGCAGTATTTT.

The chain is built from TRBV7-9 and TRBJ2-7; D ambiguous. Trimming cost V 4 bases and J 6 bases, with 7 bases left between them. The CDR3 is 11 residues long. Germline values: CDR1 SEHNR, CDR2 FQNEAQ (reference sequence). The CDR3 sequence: CASSSQLEQYF. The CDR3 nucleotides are TGTGCCAGCAGCTCACAGCTCGAGCAGTACTTC.

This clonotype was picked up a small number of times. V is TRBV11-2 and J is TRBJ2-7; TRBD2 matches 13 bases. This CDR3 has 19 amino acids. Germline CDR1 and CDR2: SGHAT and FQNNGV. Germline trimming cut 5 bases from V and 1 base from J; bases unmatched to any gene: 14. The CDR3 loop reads CASSLGTGLAGVASYEQYF. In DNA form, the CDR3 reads TGTGCCAGCAGCCTAGGGACAGGACTAGCGGGAGTAGCATCCTACGAGCAGTACTTC.

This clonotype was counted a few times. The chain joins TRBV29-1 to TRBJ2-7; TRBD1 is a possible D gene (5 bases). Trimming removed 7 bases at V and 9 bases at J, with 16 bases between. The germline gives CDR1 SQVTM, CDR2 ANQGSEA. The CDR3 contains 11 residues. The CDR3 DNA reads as TGCAGCGGTGAGACAGTCGAGCGGCAGTACTTC. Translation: CSGETVERQYF.

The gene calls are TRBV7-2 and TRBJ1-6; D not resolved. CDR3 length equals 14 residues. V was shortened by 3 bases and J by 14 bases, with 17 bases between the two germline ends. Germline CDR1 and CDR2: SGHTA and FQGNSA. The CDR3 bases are TGTGCCAGCAGCTTCTGGGGAAGCCTTAGCTCCCTCCACTTT. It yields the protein CASSFWGSLSSLHF.

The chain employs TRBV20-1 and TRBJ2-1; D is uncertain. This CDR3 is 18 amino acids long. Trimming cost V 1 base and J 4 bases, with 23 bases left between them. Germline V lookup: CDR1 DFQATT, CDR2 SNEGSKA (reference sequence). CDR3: CSARVYYGLQLRYNEQFF. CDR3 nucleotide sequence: TGCAGTGCTAGAGTTTATTATGGGCTGCAGTTAAGGTACAATGAGCAGTTCTTC.

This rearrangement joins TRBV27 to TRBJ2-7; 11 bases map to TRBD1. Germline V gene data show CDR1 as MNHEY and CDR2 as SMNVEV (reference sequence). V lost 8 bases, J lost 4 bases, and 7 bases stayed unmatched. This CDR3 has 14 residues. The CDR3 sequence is CASSGQGAGYEQYF. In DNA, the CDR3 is TGTGCCAGCTCAGGACAGGGGGCGGGGTACGAGCAGTACTTC.

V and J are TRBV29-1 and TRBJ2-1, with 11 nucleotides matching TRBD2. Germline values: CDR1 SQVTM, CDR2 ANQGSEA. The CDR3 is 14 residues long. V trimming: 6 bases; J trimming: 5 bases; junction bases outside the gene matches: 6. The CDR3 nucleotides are TGCAGCGTCCCCCGGACTAGCGGGCACAATGAGCAGTTCTTC. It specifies CSVPRTSGHNEQFF.

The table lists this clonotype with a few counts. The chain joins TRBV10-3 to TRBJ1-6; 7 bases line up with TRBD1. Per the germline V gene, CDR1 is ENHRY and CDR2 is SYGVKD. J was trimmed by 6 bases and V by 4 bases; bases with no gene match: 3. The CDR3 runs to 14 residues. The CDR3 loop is CAISAGQSNSPLHF. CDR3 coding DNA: TGTGCCATCAGTGCGGGACAGAGTAATTCACCCCTCCACTTT.

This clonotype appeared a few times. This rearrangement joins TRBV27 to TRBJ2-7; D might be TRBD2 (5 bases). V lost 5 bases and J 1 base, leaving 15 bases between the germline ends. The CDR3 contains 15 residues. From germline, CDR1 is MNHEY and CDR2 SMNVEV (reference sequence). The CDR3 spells CASSPRREGSYEQYF. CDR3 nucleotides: TGTGCCAGCAGTCCTCGACGGGAAGGTTCCTACGAGCAGTACTTC.